Sequencing of this T cell receptor beta chain was carried out in a study of cytomegalovirus exposure and HLA in healthy donors. General study results and limits: There were several of the most significant clusters that appeared linked to common viral pathogens in a later analysis. Differences between HLA loci emerged in a later analysis of TCR association rates, with DRB1 most and HLA-C fewest. Available immune exposure information covered CMV serostatus only.

The sample holds a few counts of this clone. Antigen: not known. This CDR3 has 14 amino acids. The V segment lost 2 bases and the J segment 4 bases; nucleotides outside the gene matches: 6. Germline V gives CDR1 SQVTM, CDR2 ANQGSEA. The PCR made use of 60 Vbeta and 13 Jbeta primers. Produced via immunoSEQ multiplex PCR; TCRdb's table is partial and in-frame only. The sample consists of about 170,000 clones, approximately 81% of them appearing once. The sequence came from a woman aged 18-30 years in good health and CMV-seronegative. This chain links TRBV29-1 with TRBJ2-5, with 8 nucleotides matching TRBD1. The material sequenced was PBMCs. The CDR3 region has the DNA TGCAGCGTTGAAAGGACAGGGTTTAGAGAGACCCAGTACTTC. Translated, it gives CSVERTGFRETQYF.